This TCR beta chain emerged from a study of post-analysis software for immune sequencing data. General observations from the study: Controls showed significantly higher normalized Chao1 diversity than did multiple sclerosis patients. About five TRBV segments, including TRBV5-6, TRBV5-1 and TRBV20-1, were more frequent in patients than controls.

On this clonotype: Its antigen is still unknown.

The CDR3 runs 16 residues. The ends were cut back, 1 base at V and 9 bases at J, with 16 bases in the middle. Germline values: CDR1 MGHRA, CDR2 YSYEKL. Unique molecular identifiers were present in the TCR beta cDNA libraries. With about 0.95 to 11 million T cells as the source, hundreds of thousands of cDNA molecules resulted. Via MiXCR, TCRdb re-called the PCR reads, giving one row per CDR3 protein. The sample holds approximately 690,000 distinct CDR3 sequences, around 60% seen once. The J gene is TRBJ1-6, the V gene TRBV4-1; TRBD1 is a possible D gene (6 bases). This TCR derives from a girl aged 2-9 years with multiple sclerosis. The sequenced sample consisted of blood. CDR3 coding DNA: TGCGCCAGCAGCCAAGTCCCAACAGGGTTGGGTTCACCCCTCCACTTT. It translates to CASSQVPTGLGSPLHF.